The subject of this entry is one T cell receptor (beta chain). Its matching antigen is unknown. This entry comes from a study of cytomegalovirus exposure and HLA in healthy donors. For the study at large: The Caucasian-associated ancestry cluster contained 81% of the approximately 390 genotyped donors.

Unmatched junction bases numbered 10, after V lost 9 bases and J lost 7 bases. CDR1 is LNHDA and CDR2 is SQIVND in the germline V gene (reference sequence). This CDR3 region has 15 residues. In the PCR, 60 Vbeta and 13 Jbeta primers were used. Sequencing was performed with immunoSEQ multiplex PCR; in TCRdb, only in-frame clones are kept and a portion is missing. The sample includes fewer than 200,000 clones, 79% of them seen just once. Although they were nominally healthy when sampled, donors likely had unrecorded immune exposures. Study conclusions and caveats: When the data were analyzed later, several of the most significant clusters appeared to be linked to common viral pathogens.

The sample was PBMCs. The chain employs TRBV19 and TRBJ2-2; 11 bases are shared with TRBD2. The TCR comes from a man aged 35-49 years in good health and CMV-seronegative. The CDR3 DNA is TGTGCCAGACTTAGCGGGAGGGCGAGGGACGGGGAGCTGTTTTTT. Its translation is CARLSGRARDGELFF.